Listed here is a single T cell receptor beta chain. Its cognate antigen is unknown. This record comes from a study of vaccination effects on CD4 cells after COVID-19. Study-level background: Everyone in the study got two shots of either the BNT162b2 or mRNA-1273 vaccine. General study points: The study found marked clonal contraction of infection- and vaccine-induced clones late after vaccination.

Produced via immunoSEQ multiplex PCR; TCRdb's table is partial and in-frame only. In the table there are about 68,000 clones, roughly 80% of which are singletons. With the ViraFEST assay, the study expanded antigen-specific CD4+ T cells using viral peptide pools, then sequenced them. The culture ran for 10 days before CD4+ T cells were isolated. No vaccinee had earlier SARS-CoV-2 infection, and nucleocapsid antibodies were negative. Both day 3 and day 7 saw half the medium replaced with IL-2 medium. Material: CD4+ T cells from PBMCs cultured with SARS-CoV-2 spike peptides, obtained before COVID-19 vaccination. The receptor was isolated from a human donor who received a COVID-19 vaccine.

The CDR3: CASSSGTGYNEQFF. As DNA, the CDR3 is TGTGCCAGCAGTTCCGGGACCGGATACAATGAGCAGTTCTTC. The chain links TRBV6-5 to TRBJ2-1; D tentatively fits TRBD1 or TRBD2 (5 bases each). This CDR3 comprises 14 residues. V was clipped by 4 bases and J by 4 bases, with 11 bases between them. Germline values: CDR1 MNHEY, CDR2 SVGAGI.